The rows below give T cell receptor beta chains drawn from one sample of a study of T cell repertoires in aging, cancer and after chemotherapy. TCRdb independently ran MiXCR on the multiplex PCR reads; one entry per CDR3 protein. The table shows approximately 11,000 distinct CDR3 sequences, with 32% occurring only once. Input material: blood. The source of these receptors is a human donor in good health. The donor label of this sample is uncertain. Each CDR3 is given with its conserved first and last residue. A D gene is named only where the DNA matches it firmly. Some rows mark clone size as missing; the rest say once, few, many or name a class of expanded clone.

J	V	D	size	CDR3	DNA
TRBJ1-1	TRBV6-1	.	few	CASSEGGESTEAFF	TGTGCCAGCAGTGAAGGGGGGGAGAGCACTGAAGCTTTCTTT
TRBJ2-1	TRBV6-6	TRBD1	.	CASIEPGQGAPGEQFF	TGTGCCAGCATCGAGCCGGGACAGGGGGCGCCCGGTGAGCAGTTCTTC
TRBJ1-1	TRBV5-6	.	.	CASSLAGFPYTEAFF	TGTGCCAGCAGCCTCGCAGGGTTCCCCTACACTGAAGCTTTCTTT
TRBJ2-5	TRBV19	TRBD1	few	CASRTGERETQYF	TGTGCCAGCCGGACAGGGGAACGCGAGACCCAGTACTTC
TRBJ2-2	TRBV19	TRBD2	once	CASSVTSADTGELFF	TGTGCCAGTAGTGTGACTAGCGCGGACACCGGGGAGCTGTTTTTT
TRBJ2-3	TRBV30	.	.	CAWSVGGDTQYF	TGTGCCTGGAGTGTAGGGGGAGATACGCAGTATTTT
TRBJ1-3	TRBV11-1	.	once	CASSPGGRNTIYF	TGTGCCAGCAGCCCCGGGGGTCGAAACACCATATATTTT
TRBJ1-1	TRBV12-3/TRBV12-4	.	.	CASRTSARGTEAFF	TGTGCCAGCAGAACTTCCGCTCGAGGCACTGAAGCTTTCTTT
TRBJ2-2	TRBV6-2/TRBV6-3	.	few	CASRGMGPGELFF	TGTGCCAGCAGGGGGATGGGGCCCGGGGAGCTGTTTTTT
TRBJ1-2	TRBV6-1	TRBD1	few	CASSPRDSGGYTF	TGTGCCAGCAGTCCACGGGACAGCGGCGGCTACACCTTC
TRBJ2-1	TRBV20-1	TRBD2	few	CSAGGERDEQFF	TGCAGTGCTGGGGGGGAGCGGGATGAGCAGTTCTTC
TRBJ1-5	TRBV30	TRBD1	.	CAWSHRDRGYNQPQHF	TGTGCCTGGAGTCACCGGGACAGGGGGTACAATCAGCCCCAGCATTTT
TRBJ2-1	TRBV6-5	.	medium-sized	CASSPNFNEQFF	TGTGCCAGCAGCCCGAATTTTAATGAGCAGTTCTTC
TRBJ2-3	TRBV20-1	.	.	CSARDPRVSTDTQYF	TGCAGTGCTAGAGATCCGCGGGTTAGCACAGATACGCAGTATTTT
TRBJ2-5	TRBV19	TRBD1	.	CASSIATGGQYF	TGTGCCAGTAGTATAGCGACAGGGGGCCAGTACTTC
TRBJ1-5	TRBV7-2	TRBD1	.	CASSGQGNQPQHF	TGTGCCAGCAGCGGACAGGGCAATCAGCCCCAGCATTTT
TRBJ2-7	TRBV12-3/TRBV12-4	.	.	CASSLRAAYEQYF	TGTGCCAGCAGTTTGAGGGCGGCCTACGAGCAGTACTTC
TRBJ1-6	TRBV18	TRBD1	.	CASSPRTGNSPLHF	TGTGCCAGCTCACCCCGGACAGGAAATTCACCCCTCCACTTT
TRBJ2-1	TRBV11-2	TRBD2	.	CASSFMPSGGTNNEQFF	TGTGCCAGCAGCTTCATGCCTAGCGGGGGGACCAACAATGAGCAGTTCTTC
TRBJ2-1	TRBV20-1	.	.	CSAEQHLGNEQFF	TGCAGTGCGGAGCAGCATCTGGGCAATGAGCAGTTCTTC
TRBJ1-1	TRBV15	.	large	CATSNGQKNTEAFF	TGTGCCACCTCAAACGGACAGAAGAACACTGAAGCTTTCTTT
TRBJ2-1	TRBV14	.	once	CASSQLGAGNEQFF	TGTGCCAGCAGCCAATTGGGGGCGGGGAATGAGCAGTTCTTC
TRBJ2-3	TRBV5-1	.	few	CASSRGDGTHLDTQYF	TGCGCCAGCAGCCGGGGAGACGGGACCCATTTGGATACGCAGTATTTT
TRBJ1-1	TRBV18	.	.	CASSRQSRNAEAFF	TGTGCCAGCTCCCGGCAGTCACGGAACGCTGAAGCTTTCTTT
TRBJ2-4	TRBV6-1	.	.	CASSGQAKNIQYF	TGTGCCAGCAGCGGGCAGGCCAAAAACATTCAGTACTTC
TRBJ2-2	TRBV7-2	TRBD1	.	CASGQGWNTGELFF	TGTGCCAGCGGACAGGGATGGAACACCGGGGAGCTGTTTTTT
TRBJ2-3	TRBV5-5	TRBD2	.	CASSFLAGSSDTQYF	TGTGCCAGCAGCTTTCTAGCGGGCTCGTCAGATACGCAGTATTTT
TRBJ1-1	TRBV12-3/TRBV12-4	.	.	CASSLGQRGTEAFF	TGTGCCAGCAGTTTAGGGCAGAGGGGCACTGAAGCTTTCTTT
TRBJ1-1	TRBV27	.	.	CASHSIPGAGDTEAFF	TGTGCCAGCCACTCAATTCCAGGGGCTGGGGACACTGAAGCTTTCTTT
TRBJ1-2	TRBV7-9	TRBD1	.	CASSLGTGNYGYTF	TGTGCCAGCAGCTTGGGGACAGGGAACTATGGCTACACCTTC
TRBJ2-7	TRBV12-3/TRBV12-4	.	.	CASCWISGPYEQYF	TGTGCCAGCTGTTGGATTAGCGGTCCCTACGAGCAGTACTTC